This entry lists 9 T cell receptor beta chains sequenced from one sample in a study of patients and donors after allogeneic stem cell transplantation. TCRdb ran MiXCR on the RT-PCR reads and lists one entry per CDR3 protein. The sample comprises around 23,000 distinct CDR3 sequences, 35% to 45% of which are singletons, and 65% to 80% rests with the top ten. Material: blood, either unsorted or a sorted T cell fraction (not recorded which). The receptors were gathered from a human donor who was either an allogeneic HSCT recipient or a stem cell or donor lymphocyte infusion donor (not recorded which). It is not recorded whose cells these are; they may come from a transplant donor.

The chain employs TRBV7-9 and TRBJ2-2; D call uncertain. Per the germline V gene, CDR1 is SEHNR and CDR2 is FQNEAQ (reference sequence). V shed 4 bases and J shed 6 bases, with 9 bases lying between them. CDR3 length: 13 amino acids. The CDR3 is CASSYPRPGELFF. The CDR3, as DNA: TGTGCCAGCAGCTATCCCCGTCCCGGGGAGCTGTTTTTT.

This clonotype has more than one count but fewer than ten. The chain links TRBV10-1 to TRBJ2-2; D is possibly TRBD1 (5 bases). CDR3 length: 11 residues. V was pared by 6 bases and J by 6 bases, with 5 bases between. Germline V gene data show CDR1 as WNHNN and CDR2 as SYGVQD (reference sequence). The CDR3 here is CASRGAGELFF. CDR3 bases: TGCGCCAGCAGAGGGGCCGGGGAGCTGTTTTTT.

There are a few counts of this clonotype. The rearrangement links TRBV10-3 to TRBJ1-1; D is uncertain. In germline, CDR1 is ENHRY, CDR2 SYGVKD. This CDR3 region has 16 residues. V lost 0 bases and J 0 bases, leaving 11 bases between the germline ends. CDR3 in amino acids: CAISESTAGMNTEAFF. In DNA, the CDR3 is TGTGCCATCAGTGAGTCAACAGCCGGCATGAACACTGAAGCTTTCTTT.

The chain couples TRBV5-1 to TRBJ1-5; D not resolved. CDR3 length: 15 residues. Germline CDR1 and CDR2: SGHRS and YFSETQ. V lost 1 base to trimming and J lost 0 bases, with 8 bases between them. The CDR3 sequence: CASSLNGNSNQPQHF. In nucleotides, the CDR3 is TGCGCCAGCAGCTTGAACGGGAATAGCAATCAGCCCCAGCATTTT.

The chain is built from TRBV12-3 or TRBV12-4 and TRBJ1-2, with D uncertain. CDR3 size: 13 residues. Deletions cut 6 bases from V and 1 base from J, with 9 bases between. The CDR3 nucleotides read TGTGCCAGCAGCCCTACAGTTAACTATGGCTACACCTTC. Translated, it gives CASSPTVNYGYTF.

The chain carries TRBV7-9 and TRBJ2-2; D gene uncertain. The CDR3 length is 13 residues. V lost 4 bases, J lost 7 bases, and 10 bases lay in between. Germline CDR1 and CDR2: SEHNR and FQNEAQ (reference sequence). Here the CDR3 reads CASSYHGVGELFF. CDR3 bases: TGTGCCAGCAGCTATCATGGAGTCGGGGAGCTGTTTTTT. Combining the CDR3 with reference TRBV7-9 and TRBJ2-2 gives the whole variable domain DTGVSQNPRHKITKRGQNVTFRCDPISEHNRLYWYRQTLGQGPEFLTYFQNEAQLEKSRLLSDRFSAERPKGSFSTLEIQRTEQGDSAMYLCASSYHGVGELFFGEGSRLTVL.

The CDR3 DNA reads TGCGCCAGCAGCTTACGGACAGGGAACTCCTACGAGCAGTACTTC. Translation: CASSLRTGNSYEQYF. The genes are TRBV5-1 and TRBJ2-7; 8 bases align to TRBD1. The CDR3 sequence is 15 residues long. Per germline, CDR1 SGHRS and CDR2 YFSETQ. J was trimmed by 0 bases and V by 2 bases; bases with no gene match: 4. The entire variable domain, with the rest obtained from reference TRBV5-1 and TRBJ2-7, is as follows: KAGVTQTPRYLIKTRGQQVTLSCSPISGHRSVSWYQQTPGQGLQFLFEYFSETQRNKGNFPGRFSGRQFSNSRSEMNVSTLELGDSALYLCASSLRTGNSYEQYFGPGTRLTVT.

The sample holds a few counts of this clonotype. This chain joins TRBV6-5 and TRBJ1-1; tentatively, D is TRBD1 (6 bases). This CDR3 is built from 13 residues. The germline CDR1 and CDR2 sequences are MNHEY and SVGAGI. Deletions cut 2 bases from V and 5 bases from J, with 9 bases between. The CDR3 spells CASSYSRGTEAFF. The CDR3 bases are TGTGCCAGCAGTTACAGCAGGGGAACTGAAGCTTTCTTT.

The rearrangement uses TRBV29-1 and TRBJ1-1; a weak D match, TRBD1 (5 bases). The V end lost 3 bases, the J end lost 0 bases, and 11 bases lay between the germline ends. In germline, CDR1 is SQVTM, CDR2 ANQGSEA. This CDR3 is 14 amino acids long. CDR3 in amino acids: CSVDRQFMNTEAFF. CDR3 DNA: TGCAGCGTTGATAGACAGTTCATGAACACTGAAGCTTTCTTT.